This TCR beta chain was captured in a study of metastatic and nonmetastatic thyroid tumors. As for the study in general: Repertoires from malignant and benign thyroid patients were compared across blood and tumor or nodule tissue.

With regard to this clone: Antigen unknown.

Deletions cut 7 bases from V and 2 bases from J, with 12 bases between. CDR3 length: 13 residues. Looked up from germline, CDR1 is MNHNS and CDR2 is SASEGT. Per the authors' pipeline: Using the CDR3 differences seen across clinicopathological groups, the authors built a distant-metastasis classifier for papillary thyroid cancer, which was meant to discriminate distant-metastatic patients. TCRdb reprocessed the PCR reads via MiXCR. Here the V and J calls rest on TCRdb's processing, not on the authors' analysis. The repertoire holds roughly 35,000 clones, with roughly a third as singletons. Patients had received no treatment of any kind before thyroid surgery. General study findings and limits: Patients with malignant thyroid tumors reportedly had significantly higher TCR beta diversity than those with benign nodules, in blood and tumor.

Specimen: tumor tissue. The sequence came from a female donor with papillary thyroid cancer or a benign thyroid nodule (not recorded which). Some clones in this sample may be carry-over from other donors' samples. This chain connects TRBV6-1 to TRBJ2-7, with D maybe TRBD1 (5 bases). Here the CDR3 reads CASTAPTAYEQYF. CDR3 nucleotide sequence: TGTGCCAGCACCGCCCCGACAGCCTACGAGCAGTACTTC.